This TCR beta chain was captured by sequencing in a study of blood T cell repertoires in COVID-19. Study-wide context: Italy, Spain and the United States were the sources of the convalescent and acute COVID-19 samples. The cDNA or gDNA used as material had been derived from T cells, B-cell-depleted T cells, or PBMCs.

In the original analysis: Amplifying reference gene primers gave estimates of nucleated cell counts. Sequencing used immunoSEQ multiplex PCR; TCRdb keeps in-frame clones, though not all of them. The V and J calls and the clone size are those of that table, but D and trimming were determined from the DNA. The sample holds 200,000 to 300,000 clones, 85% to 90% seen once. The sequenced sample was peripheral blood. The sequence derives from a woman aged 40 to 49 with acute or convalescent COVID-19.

Here the CDR3 DNA reads TGCAGCGTTGCCGACAGCTCTAACTATGGCTACACCTTC. Encoded protein: CSVADSSNYGYTF. The V call is TRBV29-1, the J call TRBJ1-2; a weak D match, TRBD1 (5 bases). From germline, CDR1 is SQVTM and CDR2 ANQGSEA. The CDR3 has 13 amino acids. V was shortened by 4 bases and J by 0 bases, with 9 bases between the two germline ends.